This T cell receptor (beta chain) was observed in a study of T cells in localized non-small cell lung cancer. Study-level results: The study linked higher blood T cell density to longer overall survival. Heterogeneity remains possible because sequencing was limited to only one tumor region. Compared with tumor, uninvolved adjacent lung displayed greater T cell clonality, ranking highest overall.

Germline V gives CDR1 ENHRY, CDR2 SYGVKD. The CDR3 totals 12 residues. V shed 4 bases and J shed 0 bases, with 3 bases lying between them. Of note for this clone: Its antigen is still unknown.

The data were produced by immunoSEQ multiplex PCR, yet TCRdb's version contains in-frame clones alone and is incomplete. In the table there are approximately 19,000 clones, around 83% of which are singletons. The chain recombines TRBV10-3 with TRBJ1-2; no firm D call. The input for sequencing was peripheral blood, taken before any cancer treatment. This receptor was taken from a man aged 40-75 years with stage I lung adenocarcinoma. The CDR3 loop is CAISGTNYGYTF. DNA for the CDR3: TGTGCCATCAGTGGAACTAACTATGGCTACACCTTC.